This TCR beta chain comes out of a study of response to subunit inactivated influenza vaccine. Broader study findings: The authors suggested that few new T cells are recruited per seasonal influenza vaccination.

TCRdb re-called the RT-PCR reads with MiXCR, one entry per CDR3 protein. The sample holds roughly 540,000 distinct CDR3 sequences, around 21% seen once. To note about this clonotype: Its target is not known.

The CDR3 contains 19 residues. Between the trimmed V and J ends, which lost 0 bases and 0 bases, there was a span of 18 bases. Germline CDR1 is SGHVS and CDR2 is FNYEAQ. The sample was also linked to a second study, of T cells expressing NK-cell markers. As reported in that work: Generation of TCR beta cDNA was performed by 5'RACE template switching incorporating UMIs. Each TCR beta repertoire originated in sorted T cells that were CD3+CD56+NKG2C+, CD3+CD56+NKG2C- or CD3+CD56-NKG2C+. The share of CD8+ T cells held by dominant NKG2C+ clonotypes was about 1.0-8% in about six donors. Once again these clonotypes came out on top in the CD3+CD56-NKG2C+ fraction of a few donors.

This specimen consisted of CD4+ T cells sorted from PBMCs, obtained approximately 13 days after vaccination. V usage is TRBV7-6 and J usage is TRBJ2-1; D is unclear. The clonotype originates from a man aged 50-60 years who received an inactivated influenza vaccine. This CDR3 reads CASSLAPWHRKSSYNEQFF. Written as DNA, the CDR3 is TGTGCCAGCAGCTTAGCTCCTTGGCATCGGAAGAGCTCCTACAATGAGCAGTTCTTC.